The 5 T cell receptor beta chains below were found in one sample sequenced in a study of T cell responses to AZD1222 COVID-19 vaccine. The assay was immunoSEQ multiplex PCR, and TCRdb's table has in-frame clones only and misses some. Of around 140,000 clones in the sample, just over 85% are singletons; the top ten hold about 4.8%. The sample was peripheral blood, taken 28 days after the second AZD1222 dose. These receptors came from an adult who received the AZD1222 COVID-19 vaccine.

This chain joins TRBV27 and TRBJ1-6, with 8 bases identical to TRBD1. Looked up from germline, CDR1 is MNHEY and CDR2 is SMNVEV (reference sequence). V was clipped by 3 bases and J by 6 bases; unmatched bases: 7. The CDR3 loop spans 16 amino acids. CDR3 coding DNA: TGTGCCAGCAGTTTCCGGACAGGGATCTTTAATTCACCCCTCCACTTT. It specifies CASSFRTGIFNSPLHF.

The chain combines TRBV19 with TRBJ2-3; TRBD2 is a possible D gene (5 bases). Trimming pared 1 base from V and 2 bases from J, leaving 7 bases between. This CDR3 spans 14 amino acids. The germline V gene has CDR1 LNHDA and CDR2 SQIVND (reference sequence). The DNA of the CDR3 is TGTGCCAGTAGTATAGTGGGAGCCACAGATACGCAGTATTTT. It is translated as CASSIVGATDTQYF.

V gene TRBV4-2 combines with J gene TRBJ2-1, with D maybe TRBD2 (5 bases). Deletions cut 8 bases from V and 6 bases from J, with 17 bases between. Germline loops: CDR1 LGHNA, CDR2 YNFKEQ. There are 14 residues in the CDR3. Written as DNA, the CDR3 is TGTGCCAGCGCCCGGGAAAAAAGGGCCAATGAGCAGTTCTTC. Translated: CASAREKRANEQFF.

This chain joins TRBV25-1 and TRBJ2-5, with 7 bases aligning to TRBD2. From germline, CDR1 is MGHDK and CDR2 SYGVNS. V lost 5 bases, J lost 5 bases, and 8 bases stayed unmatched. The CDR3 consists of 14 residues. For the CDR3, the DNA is TGTGCCAGCAGTCCTAAGGGAGGGTCCGAGACCCAGTACTTC. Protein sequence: CASSPKGGSETQYF.

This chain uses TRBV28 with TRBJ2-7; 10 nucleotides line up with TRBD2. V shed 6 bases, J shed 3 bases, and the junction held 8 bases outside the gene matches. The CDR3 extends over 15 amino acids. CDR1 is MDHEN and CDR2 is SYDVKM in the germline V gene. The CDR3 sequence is CASSLAGTSDYEQYF. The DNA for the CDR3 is TGTGCCAGCAGCTTAGCCGGGACTAGCGACTACGAGCAGTACTTC. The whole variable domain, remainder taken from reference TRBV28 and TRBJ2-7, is DVKVTQSSRYLVKRTGEKVFLECVQDMDHENMFWYRQDPGLGLRLIYFSYDVKMKEKGDIPEGYSVSREKKERFSLILESASTNQTSMYLCASSLAGTSDYEQYFGPGTRLTVT.